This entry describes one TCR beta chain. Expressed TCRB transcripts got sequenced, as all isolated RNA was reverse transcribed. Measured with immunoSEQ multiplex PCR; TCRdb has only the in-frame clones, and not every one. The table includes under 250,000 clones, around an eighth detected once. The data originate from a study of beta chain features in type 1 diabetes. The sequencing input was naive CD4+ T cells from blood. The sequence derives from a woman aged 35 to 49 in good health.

CDR3: CASSFSGRVPDEKLFF. The CDR3 DNA is TGTGCCAGCAGCTTCAGTGGCCGGGTCCCAGATGAAAAACTGTTTTTT. V gene TRBV13 combines with J gene TRBJ1-4; D not resolved. The CDR3 loop spans 16 amino acids. V was clipped by 3 bases and J by 6 bases, with 17 bases between them. CDR1 PRHDT and CDR2 FYEKMQ come from the germline V gene (reference sequence).